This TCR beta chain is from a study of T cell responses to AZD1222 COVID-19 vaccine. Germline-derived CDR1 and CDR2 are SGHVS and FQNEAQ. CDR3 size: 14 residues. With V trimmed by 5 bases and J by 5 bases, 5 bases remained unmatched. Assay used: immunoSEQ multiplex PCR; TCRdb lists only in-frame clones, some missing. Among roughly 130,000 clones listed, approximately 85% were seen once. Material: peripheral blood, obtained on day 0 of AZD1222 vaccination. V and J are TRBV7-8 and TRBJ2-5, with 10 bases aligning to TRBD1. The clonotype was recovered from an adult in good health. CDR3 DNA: TGTGCCAGCAGCCCGACAGGGGGCATGGAGACCCAGTACTTC. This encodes CASSPTGGMETQYF.